This T cell receptor (beta chain) was captured in a study of shared clonotypes between healthy human individuals. Study context: A donor's plate count was three for CD4 naive and three for CD4 memory; CD8 naive had two and CD8 memory one. General study findings and limits: Against clonotypes common to all four donors, non-shared ones had lower generation probabilities.

This clone was seen a handful of times. What it binds is not known. Naive CD8 populations comprised CD45RO-negative cells positively selected for CCR7, excluding terminally differentiated effector memory CD45RA+ cells. Within Nashville, Tennessee resided all donors, each a Caucasian adult. In the original analysis: There were no quality scores in the junction-only immunoSEQ sequences, so filtering differed. Profiling relied on immunoSEQ multiplex PCR, and the TCRdb table lists in-frame clones only, not all of them. D and trimming were read from the DNA, whereas the V and J calls and clone size are those reported in that table. Of about 820,000 clones detected, 90% to 95% appear once; the ten largest clones hold around 24%. The TCR comes from a man aged 30-40 years in good health. The sequenced material came from naive CD8+ T cells sorted from blood.

The CDR3 spells CASTLMHQHNQPQHF. CDR3 DNA sequence: TGTGCCAGCACCCTGATGCACCAGCACAATCAGCCCCAGCATTTT. The V gene is TRBV28, the J gene TRBJ1-5; D is uncertain. V gave up 7 bases and J gave up 3 bases, with 16 bases separating them. Germline V CDR1 and CDR2: MDHEN, SYDVKM. This CDR3 is built from 15 residues. Full variable domain (outside the CDR3, taken from reference TRBV28 and TRBJ1-5): DVKVTQSSRYLVKRTGEKVFLECVQDMDHENMFWYRQDPGLGLRLIYFSYDVKMKEKGDIPEGYSVSREKKERFSLILESASTNQTSMYLCASTLMHQHNQPQHFGDGTRLSIL.